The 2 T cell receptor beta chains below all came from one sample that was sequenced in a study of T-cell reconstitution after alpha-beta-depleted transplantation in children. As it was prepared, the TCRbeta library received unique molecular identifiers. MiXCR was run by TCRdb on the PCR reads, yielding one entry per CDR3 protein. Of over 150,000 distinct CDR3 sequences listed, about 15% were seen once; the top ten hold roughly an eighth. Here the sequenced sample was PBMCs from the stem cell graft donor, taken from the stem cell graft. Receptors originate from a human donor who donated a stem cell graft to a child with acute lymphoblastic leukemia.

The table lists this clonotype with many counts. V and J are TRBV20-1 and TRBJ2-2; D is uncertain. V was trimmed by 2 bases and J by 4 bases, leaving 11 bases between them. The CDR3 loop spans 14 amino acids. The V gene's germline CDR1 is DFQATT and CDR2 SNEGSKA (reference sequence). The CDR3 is CSARKVPATGELFF. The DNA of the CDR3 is TGCAGTGCTAGAAAGGTACCCGCCACCGGGGAGCTGTTTTTT.

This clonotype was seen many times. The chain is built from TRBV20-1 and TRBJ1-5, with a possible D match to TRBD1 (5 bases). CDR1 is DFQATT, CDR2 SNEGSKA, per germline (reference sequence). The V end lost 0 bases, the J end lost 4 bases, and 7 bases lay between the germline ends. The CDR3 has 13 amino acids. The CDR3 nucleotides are TGCAGTGCTAGAGAGGCAGGGAATCAGCCCCAGCATTTT. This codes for CSAREAGNQPQHF.